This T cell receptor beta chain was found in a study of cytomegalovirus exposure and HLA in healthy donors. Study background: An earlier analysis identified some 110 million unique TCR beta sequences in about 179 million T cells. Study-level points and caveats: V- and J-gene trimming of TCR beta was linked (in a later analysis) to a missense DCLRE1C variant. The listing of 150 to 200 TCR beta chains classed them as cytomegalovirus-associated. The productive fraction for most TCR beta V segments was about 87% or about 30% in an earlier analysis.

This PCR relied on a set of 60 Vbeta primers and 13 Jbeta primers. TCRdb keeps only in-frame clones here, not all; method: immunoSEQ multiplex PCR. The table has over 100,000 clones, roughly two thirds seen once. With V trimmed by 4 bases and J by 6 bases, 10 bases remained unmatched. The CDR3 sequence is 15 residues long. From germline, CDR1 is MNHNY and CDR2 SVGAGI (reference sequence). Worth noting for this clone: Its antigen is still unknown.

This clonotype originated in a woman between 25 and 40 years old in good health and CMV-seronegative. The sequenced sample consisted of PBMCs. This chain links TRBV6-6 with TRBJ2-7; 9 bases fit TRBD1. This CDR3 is CASSSVDRGSSEQYF. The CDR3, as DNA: TGTGCCAGCAGTTCCGTGGACAGGGGAAGCTCCGAGCAGTACTTC.